This entry is about one TCR beta chain. The data were obtained in a study of control samples from healthy donors and cancer patients. Per germline, CDR1 SEHNR and CDR2 FQNEAQ (reference sequence). With 4 bases removed from V and 6 bases from J, the gap between germline ends came to 13 bases. The CDR3 runs 13 residues. Repertoires were generated with immunoSEQ multiplex PCR, while TCRdb's copy carries only in-frame clones and drops some. The sample has about 83,000 clones, 91% seen once. This receptor was identified in a man aged 45 to 65 in good health. This rearrangement joins TRBV7-9 to TRBJ2-7; D may correspond to TRBD1 or TRBD2 (5 bases each). The specimen sequenced was blood. The CDR3 DNA sequence: TGTGCCAGCAGCTCCGTGCAGGGACGCGAGCAGTACTTC. Protein: CASSSVQGREQYF.